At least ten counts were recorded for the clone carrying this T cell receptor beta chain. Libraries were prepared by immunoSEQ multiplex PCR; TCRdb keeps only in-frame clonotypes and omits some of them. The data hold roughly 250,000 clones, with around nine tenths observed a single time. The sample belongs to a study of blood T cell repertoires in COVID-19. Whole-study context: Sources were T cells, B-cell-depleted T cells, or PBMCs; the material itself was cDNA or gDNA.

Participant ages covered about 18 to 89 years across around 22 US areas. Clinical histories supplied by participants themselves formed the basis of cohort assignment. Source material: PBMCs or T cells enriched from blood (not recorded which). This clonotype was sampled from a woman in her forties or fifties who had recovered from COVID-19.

For the CDR3, the DNA is TGTGCCAGCAGACTAGCGGGATCCATCTACGAGCAGTACTTC. Its protein product is CASRLAGSIYEQYF. The chain joins TRBV27 to TRBJ2-7; 10 bases align to TRBD2. The germline V gene has CDR1 MNHEY and CDR2 SMNVEV (reference sequence). This CDR3 has 14 residues. After removal of 6 bases from V and 3 bases from J, the junction contained 5 bases not matched to a gene.